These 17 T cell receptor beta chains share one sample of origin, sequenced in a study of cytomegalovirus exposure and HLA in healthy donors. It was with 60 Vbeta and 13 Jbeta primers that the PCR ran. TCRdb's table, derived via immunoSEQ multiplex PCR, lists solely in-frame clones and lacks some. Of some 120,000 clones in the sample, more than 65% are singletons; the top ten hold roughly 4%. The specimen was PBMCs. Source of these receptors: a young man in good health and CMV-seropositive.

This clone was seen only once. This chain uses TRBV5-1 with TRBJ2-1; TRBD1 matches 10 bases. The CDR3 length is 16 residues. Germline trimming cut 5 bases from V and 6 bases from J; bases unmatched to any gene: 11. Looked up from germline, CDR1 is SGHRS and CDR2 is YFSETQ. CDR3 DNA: TGCGCCAGCAGTCGGGACGGGACAGGGGTCAGCAATGAGCAGTTCTTC. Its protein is CASSRDGTGVSNEQFF.

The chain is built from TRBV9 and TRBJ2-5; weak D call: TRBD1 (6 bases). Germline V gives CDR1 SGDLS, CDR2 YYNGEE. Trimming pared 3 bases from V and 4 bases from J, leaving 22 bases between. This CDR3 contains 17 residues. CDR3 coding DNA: TGTGCCAGCAGCGCAGGGGCTACTAGGGGGAGTGGAGAGACCCAGTACTTC. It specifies CASSAGATRGSGETQYF. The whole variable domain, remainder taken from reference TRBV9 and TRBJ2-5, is DSGVTQTPKHLITATGQRVTLRCSPRSGDLSVYWYQQSLDQGLQFLIQYYNGEERAKGNILERFSAQQFPDLHSELNLSSLELGDSALYFCASSAGATRGSGETQYFGPGTRLLVL.

CDR3 in DNA: TGTGCCAGCAGCTTAGAGGAAGCCTACAATGAGCAGTTCTTC. Its translation is CASSLEEAYNEQFF. The gene calls are TRBV5-6 and TRBJ2-1; no firm D call. The CDR3 runs 14 residues. V lost 2 bases to trimming and J lost 2 bases, with 8 bases between them. Looked up from germline, CDR1 is SGHDT and CDR2 is YYEEEE.

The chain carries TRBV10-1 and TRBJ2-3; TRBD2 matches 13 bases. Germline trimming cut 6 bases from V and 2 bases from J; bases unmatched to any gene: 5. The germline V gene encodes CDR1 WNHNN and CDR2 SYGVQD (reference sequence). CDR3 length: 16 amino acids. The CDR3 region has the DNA TGCGCCAGCAGCGTCGGACTAGCGGGAGCCACAGATACGCAGTATTTT. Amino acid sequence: CASSVGLAGATDTQYF.

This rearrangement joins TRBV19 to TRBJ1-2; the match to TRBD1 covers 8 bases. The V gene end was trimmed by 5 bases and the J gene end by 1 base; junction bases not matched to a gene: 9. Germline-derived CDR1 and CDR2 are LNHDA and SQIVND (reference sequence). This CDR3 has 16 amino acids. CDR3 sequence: CASSPQDRANNYGYTF. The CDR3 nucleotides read TGTGCCAGTAGTCCCCAGGACAGGGCGAATAACTATGGCTACACCTTC.

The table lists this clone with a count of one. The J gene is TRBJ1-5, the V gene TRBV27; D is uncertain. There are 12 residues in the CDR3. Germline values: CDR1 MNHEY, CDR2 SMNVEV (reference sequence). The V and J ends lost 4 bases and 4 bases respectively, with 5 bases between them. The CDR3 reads CASSYINQPQHF. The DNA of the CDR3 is TGTGCCAGCAGTTACATAAATCAGCCCCAGCATTTT.

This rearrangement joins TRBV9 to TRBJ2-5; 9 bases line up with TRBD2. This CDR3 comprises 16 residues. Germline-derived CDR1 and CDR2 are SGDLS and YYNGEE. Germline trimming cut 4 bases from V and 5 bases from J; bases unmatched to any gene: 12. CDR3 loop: CASSLDSGSIQETQYF. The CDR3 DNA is TGTGCCAGCAGCTTAGATAGCGGGAGTATACAGGAGACCCAGTACTTC.

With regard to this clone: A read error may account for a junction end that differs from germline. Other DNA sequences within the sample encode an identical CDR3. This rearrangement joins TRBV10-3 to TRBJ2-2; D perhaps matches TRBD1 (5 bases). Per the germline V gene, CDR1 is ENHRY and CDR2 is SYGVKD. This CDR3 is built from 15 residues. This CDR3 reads CAISEVTEKGGELFF. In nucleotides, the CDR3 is TGTGCTATCAGTGAGGTGACAGAGAAGGGCGGGGAGCTGTTTTTT.

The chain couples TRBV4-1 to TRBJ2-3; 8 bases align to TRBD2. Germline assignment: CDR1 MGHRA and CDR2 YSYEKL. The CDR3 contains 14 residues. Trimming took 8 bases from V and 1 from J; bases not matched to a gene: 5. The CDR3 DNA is TGCGCCAGCTTTAGCGGGACGGGCACAGATACGCAGTATTTT. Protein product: CASFSGTGTDTQYF.

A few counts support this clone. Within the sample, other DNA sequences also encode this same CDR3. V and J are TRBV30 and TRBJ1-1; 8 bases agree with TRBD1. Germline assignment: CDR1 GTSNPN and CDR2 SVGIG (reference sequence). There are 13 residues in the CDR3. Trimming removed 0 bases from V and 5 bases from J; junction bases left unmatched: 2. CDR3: CAWSVTGGTEAFF. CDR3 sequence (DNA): TGTGCCTGGAGTGTCACAGGGGGAACTGAAGCTTTCTTT.

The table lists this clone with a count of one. As DNA, the CDR3 is TGCGCCAGCAGCCCGGCCGCGGGGGCCACTGATAATTCACCCCTCCACTTT. This codes for CASSPAAGATDNSPLHF. The chain employs TRBV5-1 and TRBJ1-6, with D maybe TRBD1 (6 bases). Germline-derived CDR1 and CDR2 are SGHRS and YFSETQ. CDR3 size: 17 residues. V was trimmed by 4 bases and J by 5 bases, leaving 19 bases between them.

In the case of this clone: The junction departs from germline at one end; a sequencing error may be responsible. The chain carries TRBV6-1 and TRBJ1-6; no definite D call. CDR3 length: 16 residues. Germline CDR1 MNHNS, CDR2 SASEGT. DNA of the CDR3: TGTGCCAGCAGTGACTTACGGAGCTCCTATAATTCACCCCCCCACTTT. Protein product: CASSDLRSSYNSPPHF.

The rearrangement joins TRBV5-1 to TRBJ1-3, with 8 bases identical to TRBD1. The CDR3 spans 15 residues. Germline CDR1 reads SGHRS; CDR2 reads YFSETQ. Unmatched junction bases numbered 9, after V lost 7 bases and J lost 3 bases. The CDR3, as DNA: TGCGCCAGCCAGGGGACAGGAGGTTATGGAAACACCATATATTTT. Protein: CASQGTGGYGNTIYF.

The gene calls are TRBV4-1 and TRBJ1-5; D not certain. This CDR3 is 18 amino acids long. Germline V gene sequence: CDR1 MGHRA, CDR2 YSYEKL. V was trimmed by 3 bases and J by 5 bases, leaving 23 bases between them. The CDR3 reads CASSHREIVLSSDQPQHF. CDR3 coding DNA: TGCGCCAGCAGCCACCGCGAAATAGTATTATCCTCGGATCAGCCCCAGCATTTT.

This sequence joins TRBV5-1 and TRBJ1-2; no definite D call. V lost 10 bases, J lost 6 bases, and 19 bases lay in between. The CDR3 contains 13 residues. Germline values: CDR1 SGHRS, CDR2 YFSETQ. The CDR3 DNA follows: TGCGCCGTTAGCGTCTGGGGTATGGATGGCTACACCTTC. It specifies CAVSVWGMDGYTF. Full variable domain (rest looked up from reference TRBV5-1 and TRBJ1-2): KAGVTQTPRYLIKTRGQQVTLSCSPISGHRSVSWYQQTPGQGLQFLFEYFSETQRNKGNFPGRFSGRQFSNSRSEMNVSTLELGDSALYLCAVSVWGMDGYTFGSGTRLTVV.

The CDR3 DNA reads as TGTGCCAGCAGTTACGGGGGACAGAACTATGGCTACACCTTC. Amino acids: CASSYGGQNYGYTF. This sequence joins TRBV6-5 and TRBJ1-2; 7 bases line up with TRBD1. The J segment lost 2 bases and the V segment lost 2 bases, leaving 2 bases of the junction unmatched. This CDR3 contains 14 residues. Germline assignment: CDR1 MNHEY and CDR2 SVGAGI.

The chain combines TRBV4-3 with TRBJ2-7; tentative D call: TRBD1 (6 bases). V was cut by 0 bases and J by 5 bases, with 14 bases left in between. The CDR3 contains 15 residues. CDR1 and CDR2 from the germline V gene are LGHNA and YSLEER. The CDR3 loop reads CASSQEPGTSHEQYF. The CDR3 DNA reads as TGCGCCAGCAGCCAAGAGCCCGGGACAAGTCACGAGCAGTACTTC.